The clone carrying this TCR beta chain was seen at least ten times. As yet, its antigen is unknown. Authors of the study amplified TCR beta CDR3 regions from RNA transcripts. A first-round RT-PCR of the TCR CDR3 used the HTBI primer set. TCRdb re-called the multiplex PCR reads through MiXCR, storing one row per CDR3 protein. The sample comprises some 370,000 distinct CDR3 sequences, about 18% of which are singletons, and about a third rests with the top ten. The data derive from a study of T cells in Graves' hyperthyroidism and ophthalmopathy. Findings and caveats of the study: Ophthalmopathy, which appeared later, was predicted by the model a median roughly 6.4 months before onset. Ophthalmopathy was separated from stable hyperthyroidism by a 13 V-J model.

Diagnosis rested on symptoms, serum thyroxine and TRAb, thyroid ultrasound, and orbital computed tomography. Losses at the gene ends were 6 bases for V and 2 bases for J; bases not matched to a gene: 13. Germline V gives CDR1 DFQATT, CDR2 SNEGSKA (reference sequence). The CDR3 runs 18 residues. Source material: blood. The sequence derives from a woman in her 30s with Graves' hyperthyroidism that later progressed to Graves' ophthalmopathy. The rearrangement links TRBV20-1 to TRBJ2-3; 14 positions agree with TRBD2. In DNA form, the CDR3 reads TGCAGTGCCCAAGGACTAGCGGGAGGTCCCGTAATCACAGATACGCAGTATTTT. It encodes CSAQGLAGGPVITDTQYF.